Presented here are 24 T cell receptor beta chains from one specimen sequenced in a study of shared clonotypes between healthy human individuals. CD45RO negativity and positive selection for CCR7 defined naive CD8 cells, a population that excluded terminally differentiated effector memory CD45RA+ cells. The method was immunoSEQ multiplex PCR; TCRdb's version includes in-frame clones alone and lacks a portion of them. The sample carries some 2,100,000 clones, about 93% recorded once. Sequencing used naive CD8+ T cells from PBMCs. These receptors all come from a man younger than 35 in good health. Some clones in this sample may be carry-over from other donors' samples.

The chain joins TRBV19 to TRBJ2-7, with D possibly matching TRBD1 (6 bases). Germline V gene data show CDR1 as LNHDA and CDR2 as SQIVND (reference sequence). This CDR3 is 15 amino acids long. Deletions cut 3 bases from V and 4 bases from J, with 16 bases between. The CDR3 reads CASSIDLGAHYEQYF. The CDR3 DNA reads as TGTGCCAGTAGTATTGATTTGGGGGCGCATTACGAGCAGTACTTC.

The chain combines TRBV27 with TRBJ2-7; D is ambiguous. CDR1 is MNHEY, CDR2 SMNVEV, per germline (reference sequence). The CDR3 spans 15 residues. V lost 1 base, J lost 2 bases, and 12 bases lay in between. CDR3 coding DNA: TGTGCCAGCAGTTTATACCAGGAAAGAACCTACGAGCAGTACTTC. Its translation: CASSLYQERTYEQYF.

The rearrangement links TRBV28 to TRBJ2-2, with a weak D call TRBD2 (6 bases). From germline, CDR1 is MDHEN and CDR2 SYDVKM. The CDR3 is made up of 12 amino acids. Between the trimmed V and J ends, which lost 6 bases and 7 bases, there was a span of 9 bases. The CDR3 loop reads CASRGDFGELFF. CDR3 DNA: TGTGCCAGCAGAGGGGACTTCGGGGAGCTGTTTTTT.

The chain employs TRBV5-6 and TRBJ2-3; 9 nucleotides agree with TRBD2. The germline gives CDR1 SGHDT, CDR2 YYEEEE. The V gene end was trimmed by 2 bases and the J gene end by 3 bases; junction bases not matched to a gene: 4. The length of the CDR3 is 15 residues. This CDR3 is CASSLGAGGTDTQYF. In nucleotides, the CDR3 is TGTGCCAGCAGCTTAGGGGCGGGAGGGACAGATACGCAGTATTTT.

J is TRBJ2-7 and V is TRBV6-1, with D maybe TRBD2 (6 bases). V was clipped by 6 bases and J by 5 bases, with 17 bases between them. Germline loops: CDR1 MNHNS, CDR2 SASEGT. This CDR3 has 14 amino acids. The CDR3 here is CASSTLTSFHEQYF. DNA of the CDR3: TGTGCCAGCAGCACTCTAACTAGCTTCCACGAGCAGTACTTC.

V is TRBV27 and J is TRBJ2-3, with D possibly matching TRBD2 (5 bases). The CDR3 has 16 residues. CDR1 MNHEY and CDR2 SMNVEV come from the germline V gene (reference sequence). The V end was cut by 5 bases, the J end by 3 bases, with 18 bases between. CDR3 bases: TGTGCCAGCAGTCCATTACAGATCCGAGGGACAGATACGCAGTATTTT. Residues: CASSPLQIRGTDTQYF.

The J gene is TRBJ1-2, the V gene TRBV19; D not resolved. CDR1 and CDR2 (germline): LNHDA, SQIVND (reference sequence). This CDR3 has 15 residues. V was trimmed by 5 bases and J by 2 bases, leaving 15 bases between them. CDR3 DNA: TGTGCCAGTAGTCCTATTGGCCGAGGGAACTATGGCTACACCTTC. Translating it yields CASSPIGRGNYGYTF. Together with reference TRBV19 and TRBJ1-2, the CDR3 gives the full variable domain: DGGITQSPKYLFRKEGQNVTLSCEQNLNHDAMYWYRQDPGQGLRLIYYSQIVNDFQKGDIAEGYSVSREKKESFPLTVTSAQKNPTAFYLCASSPIGRGNYGYTFGSGTRLTVV.

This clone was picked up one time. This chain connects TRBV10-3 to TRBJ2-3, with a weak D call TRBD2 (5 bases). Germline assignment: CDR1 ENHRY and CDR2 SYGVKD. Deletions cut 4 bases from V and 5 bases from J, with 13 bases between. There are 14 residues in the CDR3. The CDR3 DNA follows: TGTGCCATCAGTGGGGCGGGTGCGGTAGATACGCAGTATTTT. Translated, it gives CAISGAGAVDTQYF.

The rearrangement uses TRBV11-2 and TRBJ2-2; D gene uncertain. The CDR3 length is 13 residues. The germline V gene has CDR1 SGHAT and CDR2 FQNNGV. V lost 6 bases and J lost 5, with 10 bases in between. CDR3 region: CASRQMGTGELFF. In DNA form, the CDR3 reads TGTGCCAGCAGGCAAATGGGGACCGGGGAGCTGTTTTTT.

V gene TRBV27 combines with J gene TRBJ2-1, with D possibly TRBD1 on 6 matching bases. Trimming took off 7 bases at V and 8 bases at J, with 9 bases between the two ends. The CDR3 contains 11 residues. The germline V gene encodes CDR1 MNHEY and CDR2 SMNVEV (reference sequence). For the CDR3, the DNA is TGTGCCAGCATGGGGGCTCATGAGCAGTTCTTC. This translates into CASMGAHEQFF.

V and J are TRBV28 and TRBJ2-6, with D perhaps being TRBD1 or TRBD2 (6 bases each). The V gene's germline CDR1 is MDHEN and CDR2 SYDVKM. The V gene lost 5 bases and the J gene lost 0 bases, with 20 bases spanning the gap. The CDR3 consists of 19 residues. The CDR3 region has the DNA TGTGCCAGCAGTCAACTCGCCGGGGGCAGCCGCTCTGGGGCCAACGTCCTGACTTTC. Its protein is CASSQLAGGSRSGANVLTF.

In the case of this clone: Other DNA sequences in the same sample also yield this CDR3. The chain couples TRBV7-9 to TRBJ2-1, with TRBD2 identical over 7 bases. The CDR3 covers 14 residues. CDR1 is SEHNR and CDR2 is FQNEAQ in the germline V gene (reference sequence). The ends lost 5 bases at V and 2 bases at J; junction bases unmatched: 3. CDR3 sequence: CASSGLAAYNEQFF. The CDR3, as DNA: TGTGCCAGCAGCGGGCTAGCGGCCTACAATGAGCAGTTCTTC.

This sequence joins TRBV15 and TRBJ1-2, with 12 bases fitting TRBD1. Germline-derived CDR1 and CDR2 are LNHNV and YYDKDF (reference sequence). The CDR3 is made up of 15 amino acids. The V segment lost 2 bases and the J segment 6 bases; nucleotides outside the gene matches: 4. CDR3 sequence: CATSRRGQGADGYTF. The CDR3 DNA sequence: TGTGCCACCAGCAGAAGGGGACAGGGGGCCGATGGCTACACCTTC.

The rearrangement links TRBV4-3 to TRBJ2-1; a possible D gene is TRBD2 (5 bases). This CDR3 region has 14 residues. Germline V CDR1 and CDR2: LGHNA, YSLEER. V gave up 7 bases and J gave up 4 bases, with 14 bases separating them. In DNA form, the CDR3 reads TGCGCCAGCAATTGGGAGCGATCGTACAATGAGCAGTTCTTC. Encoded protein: CASNWERSYNEQFF.

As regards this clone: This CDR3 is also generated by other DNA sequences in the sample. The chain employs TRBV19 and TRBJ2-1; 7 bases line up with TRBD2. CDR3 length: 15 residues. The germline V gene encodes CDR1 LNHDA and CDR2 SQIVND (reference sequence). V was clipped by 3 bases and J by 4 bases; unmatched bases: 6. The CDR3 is CASSMGSGSYNEQFF. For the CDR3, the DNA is TGTGCCAGTAGTATGGGTAGCGGGTCATACAATGAGCAGTTCTTC.

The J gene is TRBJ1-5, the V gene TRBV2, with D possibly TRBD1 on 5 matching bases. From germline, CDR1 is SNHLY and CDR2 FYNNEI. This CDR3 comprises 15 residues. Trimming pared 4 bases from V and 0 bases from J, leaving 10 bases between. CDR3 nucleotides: TGTGCCAGCAGTGCCGGGACGGCTAGCAATCAGCCCCAGCATTTT. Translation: CASSAGTASNQPQHF.

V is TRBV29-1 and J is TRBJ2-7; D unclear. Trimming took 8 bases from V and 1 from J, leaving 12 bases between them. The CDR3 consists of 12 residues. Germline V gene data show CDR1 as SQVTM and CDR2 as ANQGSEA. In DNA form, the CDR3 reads TGCAGCATGACGACTCAGTCCTACGAGCAGTACTTC. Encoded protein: CSMTTQSYEQYF.

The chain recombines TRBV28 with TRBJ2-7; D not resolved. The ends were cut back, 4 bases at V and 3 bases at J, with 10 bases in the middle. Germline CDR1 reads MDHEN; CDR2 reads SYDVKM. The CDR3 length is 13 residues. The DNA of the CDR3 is TGTGCCAGCAGTTGGGTTGAGAGCTACGAGCAGTACTTC. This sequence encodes CASSWVESYEQYF.

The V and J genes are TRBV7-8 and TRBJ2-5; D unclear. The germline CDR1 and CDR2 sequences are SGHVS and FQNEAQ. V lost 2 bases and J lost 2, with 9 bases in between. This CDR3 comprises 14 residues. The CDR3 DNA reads TGTGCCAGCAGCTTATTGGCAGATCAAGAGACCCAGTACTTC. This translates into CASSLLADQETQYF.

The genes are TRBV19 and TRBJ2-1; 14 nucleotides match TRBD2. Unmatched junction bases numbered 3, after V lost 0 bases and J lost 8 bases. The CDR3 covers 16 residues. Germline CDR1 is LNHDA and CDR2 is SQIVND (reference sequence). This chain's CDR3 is CASSIDRLAGGYEQFF. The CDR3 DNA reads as TGTGCCAGTAGTATAGATCGACTAGCGGGAGGGTATGAGCAGTTCTTC.

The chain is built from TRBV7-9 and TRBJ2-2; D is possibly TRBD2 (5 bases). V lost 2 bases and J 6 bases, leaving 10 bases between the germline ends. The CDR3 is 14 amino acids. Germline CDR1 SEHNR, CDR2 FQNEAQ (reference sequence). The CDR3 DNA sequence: TGTGCCAGCAGCTTATCCGGGAATGCCGGGGAGCTGTTTTTT. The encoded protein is CASSLSGNAGELFF. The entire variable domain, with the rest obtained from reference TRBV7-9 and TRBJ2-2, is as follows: DTGVSQNPRHKITKRGQNVTFRCDPISEHNRLYWYRQTLGQGPEFLTYFQNEAQLEKSRLLSDRFSAERPKGSFSTLEIQRTEQGDSAMYLCASSLSGNAGELFFGEGSRLTVL.

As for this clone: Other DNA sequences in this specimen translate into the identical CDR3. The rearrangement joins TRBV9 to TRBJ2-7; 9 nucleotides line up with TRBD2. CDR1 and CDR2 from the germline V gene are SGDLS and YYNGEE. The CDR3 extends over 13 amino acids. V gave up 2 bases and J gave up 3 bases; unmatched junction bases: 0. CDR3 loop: CASSVTSGYEQYF. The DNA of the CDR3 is TGTGCCAGCAGCGTGACTAGCGGCTACGAGCAGTACTTC.

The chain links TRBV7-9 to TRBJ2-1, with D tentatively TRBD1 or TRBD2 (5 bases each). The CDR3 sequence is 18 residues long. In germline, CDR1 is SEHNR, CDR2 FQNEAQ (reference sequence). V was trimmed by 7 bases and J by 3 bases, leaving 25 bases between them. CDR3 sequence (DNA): TGTGCCAGCACCCTATCTCAGGTGGGGGAGAGGGGCTACAATGAGCAGTTCTTC. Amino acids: CASTLSQVGERGYNEQFF.

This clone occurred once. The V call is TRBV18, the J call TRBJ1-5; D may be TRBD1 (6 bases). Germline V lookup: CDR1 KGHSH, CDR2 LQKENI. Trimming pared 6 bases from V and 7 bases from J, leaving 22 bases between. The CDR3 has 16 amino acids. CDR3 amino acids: CASSPTESGRGQPQHF. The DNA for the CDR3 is TGTGCCAGCTCCCCTACCGAGTCGGGCAGGGGCCAGCCCCAGCATTTT.